The T cell receptor beta chain under discussion was sequenced for a study of T cells in Graves' hyperthyroidism and ophthalmopathy. Diagnosis of hyperthyroidism was new in patients aged 18 to 65, and its duration was under 2 months. Germline V gene data show CDR1 as SGHVS and CDR2 as FQNEAQ. V lost 0 bases and J lost 4, with 9 bases in between. The CDR3 is 15 amino acids. Study outcomes and limitations: A model built on 13 V-J features separated ophthalmopathy from stable hyperthyroidism. Among clonotypes expanded in thyroid above 0.001, most were also found in blood.

Amplification targeted TCR beta CDR3 regions from RNA transcripts. The HTBI set primed first-round TCR CDR3 RT-PCR. TCRdb redid the calling of the multiplex PCR reads with MiXCR, one entry per CDR3 protein. Of around 190,000 distinct CDR3 sequences in the sample, over 15% are singletons; the top ten hold around 29%. This clonotype was recorded many times. Its antigen is as yet unknown. The source is a woman in her forties or fifties with Graves' hyperthyroidism. This rearrangement joins TRBV7-8 to TRBJ2-2; D may be TRBD1 or TRBD2 (5 bases each). Material: blood. The CDR3 sequence is CASSLAGESTGELFF. The CDR3 region has the DNA TGTGCCAGCAGCTTAGCGGGGGAGAGCACCGGGGAGCTGTTTTTT.